This T cell receptor (beta chain) is drawn from a study of control samples from healthy donors and cancer patients. TCRdb's copy holds only in-frame clones and misses some; the assay was immunoSEQ multiplex PCR. The sample lists 150,000 to 200,000 clones; around 90% were seen once. This clone was observed a single time. The V gene end was trimmed by 6 bases and the J gene end by 6 bases; junction bases not matched to a gene: 6. Germline V gives CDR1 MNHEY, CDR2 SMNVEV (reference sequence). The CDR3 is made up of 13 amino acids. This receptor was taken from a man younger than 35 in good health. The chain has TRBV27 and TRBJ1-2, with 8 bases matching TRBD1. Sequencing was performed on blood. The CDR3 region is CASRAQGANGYTF. In DNA, the CDR3 is TGTGCCAGCAGAGCCCAGGGGGCTAATGGCTACACCTTC.